One and the same sample provided the 8 T cell receptor beta chains below, sequenced in a study of blood T cell repertoires in COVID-19. Measured with immunoSEQ multiplex PCR; TCRdb has only the in-frame clones, and not every one. The data contain more than 150,000 clones, approximately 80% of them singletons. The sequenced sample was peripheral blood. The receptors here all came from a woman between 50 and 59 years old with acute or convalescent COVID-19.

The chain uses TRBV4-2 and TRBJ2-1, with 9 bases fitting TRBD2. Germline lookup yields CDR1 LGHNA and CDR2 YNFKEQ. This CDR3 comprises 15 residues. With 4 bases clipped from V and 9 bases from J, the junction kept 10 bases outside the gene matches. The CDR3 here is CASSPGGGAMSEQFF. CDR3 bases: TGTGCCAGCAGCCCGGGCGGGGGGGCCATGAGTGAGCAGTTCTTC.

The chain couples TRBV19 to TRBJ2-3, with TRBD1 matching 9 bases. The germline V gene has CDR1 LNHDA and CDR2 SQIVND (reference sequence). After removal of 6 bases from V and 3 bases from J, the junction contained 7 bases not matched to a gene. The CDR3 sequence is 15 residues long. This chain's CDR3 is CASRTGGAGTDTQYF. CDR3 in DNA: TGTGCCAGTAGAACAGGGGGCGCGGGTACAGATACGCAGTATTTT. The full variable domain, rest sourced from reference TRBV19 and TRBJ2-3, is DGGITQSPKYLFRKEGQNVTLSCEQNLNHDAMYWYRQDPGQGLRLIYYSQIVNDFQKGDIAEGYSVSREKKESFPLTVTSAQKNPTAFYLCASRTGGAGTDTQYFGPGTRLTVL.

The chain links TRBV28 to TRBJ1-1, with D perhaps TRBD1 (6 bases). The CDR3 is 15 amino acids. Germline CDR1 is MDHEN and CDR2 is SYDVKM. V lost 2 bases, J lost 9 bases, and 19 bases lay in between. CDR3 protein: CASSLRLQGGGKAFF. The CDR3 nucleotides are TGTGCCAGCAGTTTACGCCTACAGGGTGGGGGAAAAGCTTTCTTT. The whole variable domain, remainder taken from reference TRBV28 and TRBJ1-1, is DVKVTQSSRYLVKRTGEKVFLECVQDMDHENMFWYRQDPGLGLRLIYFSYDVKMKEKGDIPEGYSVSREKKERFSLILESASTNQTSMYLCASSLRLQGGGKAFFGQGTRLTVV.

The genes are TRBV19 and TRBJ2-4; 12 bases are a match to TRBD2. Trimming at V came to 7 bases and at J to 4 bases, leaving 5 bases not matched to a gene. Germline V lookup: CDR1 LNHDA, CDR2 SQIVND (reference sequence). The CDR3 loop spans 15 amino acids. The CDR3 region has the DNA TGTGCCAGTACCCCGACTAGCGGGAGTAAAAACATTCAGTACTTC. This translates into CASTPTSGSKNIQYF.

In DNA, the CDR3 is TGTGCCAGCAGCAAAGTGGGGAGCGGCGTCCTGACTTTC. The encoded protein is CASSKVGSGVLTF. This chain uses TRBV21-1 with TRBJ2-6; the table names TRBD2, a call not compared with the DNA. TRBV21-1 is a pseudogene locus. The CDR3 covers 13 residues.

This clone was seen once. This chain joins TRBV12-5 and TRBJ2-1, with 9 bases matching TRBD1. Trimming took 5 bases from V and 4 from J; bases not matched to a gene: 9. The CDR3 sequence is 16 residues long. The germline CDR1 and CDR2 sequences are LGHNT and FRNRAP. CDR3 coding DNA: TGTGCTAGTGGTCTCCCCGGGACAGGGATATACAATGAGCAGTTCTTC. Its protein product is CASGLPGTGIYNEQFF.

The chain recombines TRBV25-1 with TRBJ1-1, with D unresolved. There are 12 residues in the CDR3. V was trimmed by 6 bases and J by 0 bases, leaving 5 bases between them. In germline, CDR1 is MGHDK, CDR2 SYGVNS. In DNA form, the CDR3 reads TGTGCCAGCAGACATTTGAACACTGAAGCTTTCTTT. This codes for CASRHLNTEAFF. The full variable domain, in which reference TRBV25-1 and TRBJ1-1 provide the parts outside the CDR3, is EADIYQTPRYLVIGTGKKITLECSQTMGHDKMYWYQQDPGMELHLIHYSYGVNSTEKGDLSSESTVSRIRTEHFPLTLESARPSHTSQYLCASRHLNTEAFFGQGTRLTVV.

The chain uses TRBV4-3 and TRBJ1-5; D gene unclear. The CDR3 extends over 15 amino acids. Trimming pared 0 bases from V and 9 bases from J, leaving 15 bases between. Germline CDR1 reads LGHNA; CDR2 reads YSLEER. The CDR3 DNA is TGCGCCAGCAGCCAAGAAGTGAGTACCCAGCGGCCCCAGCATTTT. Residues: CASSQEVSTQRPQHF.